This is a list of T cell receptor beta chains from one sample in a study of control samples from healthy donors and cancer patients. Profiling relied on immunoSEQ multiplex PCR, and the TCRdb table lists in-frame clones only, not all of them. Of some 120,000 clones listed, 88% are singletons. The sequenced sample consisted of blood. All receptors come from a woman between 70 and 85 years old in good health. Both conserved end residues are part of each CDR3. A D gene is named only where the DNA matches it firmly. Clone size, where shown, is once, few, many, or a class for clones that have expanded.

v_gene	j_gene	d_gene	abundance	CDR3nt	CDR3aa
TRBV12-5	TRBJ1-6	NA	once	TGTGCTAGTGGTTTGGGGCAGCAGAATTCACCCCTCCACTTT	CASGLGQQNSPLHF
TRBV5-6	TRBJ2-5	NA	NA	TGTGCCAGCAGCTGGGGACTTGAGACCCAGTACTTC	CASSWGLETQYF
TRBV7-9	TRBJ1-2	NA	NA	TGTGCCAGCAGCTTAGCTGGCAGGGAGGGTGGCTACACCTTC	CASSLAGREGGYTF
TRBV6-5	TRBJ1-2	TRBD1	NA	TGTGCCAGCAGTCCCCGGACAGGGAGGTTCAATGGCTACACCTTC	CASSPRTGRFNGYTF
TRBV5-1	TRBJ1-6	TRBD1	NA	TGCGCCAGCAGCTTGGGACAGGGTACGAGGTCACCCCTCCACTTT	CASSLGQGTRSPLHF
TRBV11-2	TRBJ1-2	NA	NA	TGTGCCAGCAGCGCAAGGGACGGGAACTATGGCTACACCTTC	CASSARDGNYGYTF
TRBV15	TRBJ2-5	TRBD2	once	TGTGCCAAAAGCAGATGGTTCGGGAGGAAAGAGACCCAGTACTTC	CAKSRWFGRKETQYF
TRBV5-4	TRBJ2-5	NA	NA	TGTGCCAGCAGCTTGTATCCTAGCTGGGAAGGGGAGGCCCAGTACTTC	CASSLYPSWEGEAQYF
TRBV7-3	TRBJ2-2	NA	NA	TGTGCCAGCAGCTTAACCCCGACCACCGGGGAGCTGTTTTTT	CASSLTPTTGELFF
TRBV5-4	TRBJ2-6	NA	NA	TGTGCCAGCAGCTCCGGGACGAAAAAGGCTGGGGCCAACGTCCTGACTTTC	CASSSGTKKAGANVLTF
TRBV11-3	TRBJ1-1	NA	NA	TGTGCCAGCAGCTTTATGGGCCAGGCGGGGGCTGAAGCTTTCTTT	CASSFMGQAGAEAFF
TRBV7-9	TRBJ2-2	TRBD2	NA	TGTGCCAGCAAGGCGGGGGGGCATACCGGGGAGCTGTTTTTT	CASKAGGHTGELFF
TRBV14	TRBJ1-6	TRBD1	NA	TGTGCCAGCAGCCAAGGGACCGGGACAGTTTCCTATAATTCACCCCTCCACTTT	CASSQGTGTVSYNSPLHF
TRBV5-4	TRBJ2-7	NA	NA	TGTGCCAGCAGCCAGGCTCGACAGGCTTCCTACGAGCAGTACTTC	CASSQARQASYEQYF
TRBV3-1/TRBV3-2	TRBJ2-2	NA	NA	TGTGCCAGCAGCCAAGTGAGAACCGGGGAGCTGTTTTTT	CASSQVRTGELFF
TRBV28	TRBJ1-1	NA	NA	TGTGCCAGCAGCCGGGATGACAGGCCGGGTAAAGCTTTCTTT	CASSRDDRPGKAFF
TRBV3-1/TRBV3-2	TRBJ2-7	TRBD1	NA	TGTGCCAGCAGCATCCGGGACAGGGTGGAGGACGAGCAGTACTTC	CASSIRDRVEDEQYF